This TCR beta chain originates from a study of human T cells and chemical hapten exposure. As for time point: patch test 2, 6 weeks after DPC sensitization. Noted treatment: therapeutic diphenylcyclopropenone sensitization with weekly scalp DPC. Looked up from germline, CDR1 is LGHNA and CDR2 is YSLEER. V was clipped by 4 bases and J by 6 bases; unmatched bases: 6. The length of the CDR3 is 14 residues. TCRdb used MiXCR to reprocess the RACE reads, holding one entry per CDR3 protein. The sample includes approximately 120,000 distinct CDR3 sequences, about a tenth of them seen just once. As to this clonotype: The target antigen is unknown.

General study findings and limits: Alopecia was present in the donors, so their immune response may differ from healthy people's. PT1 expanded TCR numbers rose with patch test score.

V and J are TRBV4-3 and TRBJ2-3; 8 bases fit TRBD2. This clonotype was sampled from a woman between 35 and 50 years old with alopecia areata. Some clones in this sample may be carry-over from other donors' samples. The specimen was whole blood, collected in connection with sensitization to the hapten diphenylcyclopropenone (DPC). The CDR3 sequence: CASSPGLVRDTQYF. The CDR3 DNA follows: TGCGCCAGCAGCCCGGGACTAGTCAGGGATACGCAGTATTTT.